These 5 T cell receptor beta chains were sequenced from one sample in a study of blood T cell repertoires in COVID-19. Only in-frame clones appear in the TCRdb table, and some are missing; sequencing was by immunoSEQ multiplex PCR. The table includes roughly 34,000 clones, roughly 90% detected once. The sequencing sample was made of peripheral blood. These receptors were obtained from a man between 60 and 70 years old with active COVID-19.

DNA of the CDR3: TGCGCCAGCAGCCAAGTTGCAGGGGGACCTTATGGCTACACCTTC. This encodes CASSQVAGGPYGYTF. The chain links TRBV4-3 to TRBJ1-2; TRBD1 matches at 7 bases. There are 15 residues in the CDR3. Germline CDR1 is LGHNA and CDR2 is YSLEER. J lost 5 bases, V lost 1 base, and 7 bases had no gene match.

This clone was observed once. This chain connects TRBV3-1 (or the pseudogene TRBV3-2) to TRBJ2-7; 10 bases align to TRBD2. From germline, CDR1 is LGHDT and CDR2 YNNKEL (reference sequence). Losses at the gene ends were 1 base for V and 6 bases for J; bases not matched to a gene: 9. This CDR3 comprises 16 residues. DNA of the CDR3: TGTGCCAGCAGCCAAGGGCTAGCGGGGGCTGGTTCCGAGCAGTACTTC. Translated, it gives CASSQGLAGAGSEQYF.

The genes are TRBV10-3 and TRBJ1-3, with 10 positions matching TRBD1. CDR1 is ENHRY, CDR2 SYGVKD, per germline. This CDR3 is built from 15 residues. V shed 6 bases and J 2 bases; nucleotides not matched to a gene: 4. CDR3 in DNA: TGTGCCATCAGCCCGACAGGGGGCACTGGAAACACCATATATTTT. Amino acids: CAISPTGGTGNTIYF.

The chain employs TRBV11-3 and TRBJ2-2, with 7 positions matching TRBD1. Germline-derived CDR1 and CDR2 are SGHNT and YENEEA. The CDR3 covers 15 residues. V trimming: 4 bases; J trimming: 6 bases; junction bases outside the gene matches: 8. CDR3 in DNA: TGTGCCAGCAGCTCGACGACAGGGTACGCCGGGGAGCTGTTTTTT. Translating it yields CASSSTTGYAGELFF. Supplemented by reference TRBV11-3 and TRBJ2-2, the full variable domain reads EAGVVQSPRYKIIEKKQPVAFWCNPISGHNTLYWYLQNLGQGPELLIRYENEEAVDDSQLPKDRFSAERLKGVDSTLKIQPAELGDSAVYLCASSSTTGYAGELFFGEGSRLTVL.

CDR3 DNA: TGCGCCAGCAGGAGAACAGGGGACTATGGCTACACCTTC. Translation gives CASRRTGDYGYTF. This chain joins TRBV4-1 and TRBJ1-2; 7 bases align to TRBD1. The CDR3 is 13 residues long. The germline V gene has CDR1 MGHRA and CDR2 YSYEKL. V was clipped by 6 bases and J by 3 bases; unmatched bases: 4.